These 6 T cell receptor beta chains were sequenced from one sample in a study of radiation and T cells in renal cell carcinoma. Regarding time point: baseline pretreatment blood. Treatment of the sample: 15 Gy SBRT to primary tumor, nephrectomy 4 weeks later. The table came from immunoSEQ multiplex PCR; TCRdb's copy has only in-frame clones and leaves some out. This sample yields 90,000 to 100,000 clones, of which approximately 86% are seen a single time; less than 10% belongs to the top ten. The sequenced sample was blood, obtained from a patient whose treatment included radiotherapy and nephrectomy. The source of these receptors is a man between 50 and 59 years old with renal cell carcinoma.

The rearrangement uses TRBV19 and TRBJ1-5, with D unclear. Germline V gene data show CDR1 as LNHDA and CDR2 as SQIVND (reference sequence). The germline V and J ends were trimmed by 4 bases and 7 bases, with 8 bases remaining between them. The CDR3 sequence is 12 residues long. CDR3 nucleotide sequence: TGTGCCAGTAGTACCGACTTCCAGCCCCAGCATTTT. This gives the protein CASSTDFQPQHF.

The J gene is TRBJ1-2, the V gene TRBV2, with D tentatively TRBD1 (5 bases). Germline values: CDR1 SNHLY, CDR2 FYNNEI. The CDR3 has 15 residues. V was pared by 3 bases and J by 4 bases, with 15 bases between. In DNA, the CDR3 is TGTGCCAGCAGTGAGACTCGACAGACAATCTATGGCTACACCTTC. Protein sequence: CASSETRQTIYGYTF.

V is TRBV6-6 and J is TRBJ2-7, with D possibly TRBD2 on 5 matching bases. Germline CDR1 reads MNHNY; CDR2 reads SVGAGI (reference sequence). CDR3 length: 15 amino acids. V was clipped by 0 bases and J by 1 base, with 10 bases between them. This CDR3 reads CASSYSERLSYEQYF. The CDR3 nucleotides are TGTGCCAGCAGTTACTCGGAGCGGTTATCCTACGAGCAGTACTTC.

V and J are TRBV19 and TRBJ1-1, with TRBD1 identical over 9 bases. CDR3 length: 14 residues. After removal of 5 bases from V and 4 bases from J, the junction contained 5 bases not matched to a gene. Germline loops: CDR1 LNHDA, CDR2 SQIVND (reference sequence). The CDR3 DNA reads as TGTGCCAGTAGTCAGACAGGGGGGTTCACTGAAGCTTTCTTT. It codes for CASSQTGGFTEAFF.

This chain joins TRBV18 and TRBJ1-2; D is undetermined. CDR3 length equals 15 residues. CDR1 is KGHSH and CDR2 is LQKENI in the germline V gene. Trimming pared 0 bases from V and 4 bases from J, leaving 12 bases between. CDR3 sequence: CASSPPGSDPYGYTF. The CDR3 region has the DNA TGTGCCAGCTCACCACCGGGATCCGACCCCTATGGCTACACCTTC.

The chain couples TRBV6-1 to TRBJ2-6, with D hard to call. Trimming cost V 8 bases and J 4 bases, with 9 bases left between them. The length of the CDR3 is 13 residues. Germline V lookup: CDR1 MNHNS, CDR2 SASEGT. CDR3 sequence reads: CASQFTGANVLTF. The CDR3 DNA reads TGTGCCAGCCAGTTCACGGGGGCCAACGTCCTGACTTTC.